These 15 T cell receptor beta chains came from one sample sequenced in a study of shared clonotypes between healthy human individuals. Generated by immunoSEQ multiplex PCR, the TCRdb table keeps only in-frame clones and is missing some. The table has more than 900,000 clones, 70% to 80% seen once; the top ten hold around 0.6%. The source material was memory CD4+ T cells from PBMCs. Subset given: CD45RA-negative fraction. All receptors come from a man younger than 35 in good health. Some clones in this sample may be carry-over from other donors' samples.

The chain joins TRBV7-3 to TRBJ1-1, with no clear D. CDR1 is SGHTA, CDR2 FQGTGA, per germline. Trimming took 4 bases from V and 9 from J, leaving 15 bases between them. The CDR3 runs to 13 residues. For the CDR3, the DNA is TGTGCCAGCAGCTCCCAGACCCAGGTGAAAGCTTTCTTT. Its translation: CASSSQTQVKAFF.

Comments on this clone: One end of the junction varies from germline; a read error may be responsible. The chain employs TRBV30 and TRBJ2-3, with 9 bases matching TRBD2. Germline V gene data show CDR1 as GTSNPN and CDR2 as SVGIG (reference sequence). CDR3 length: 12 residues. This CDR3 is CAWSQTSGPSFF. The CDR3 nucleotides are TGTGCCTGGAGTCAAACTAGCGGGCCGTCGTTTTTT.

The chain couples TRBV18 to TRBJ2-7; possibly TRBD2 for D (6 bases). The V gene lost 4 bases and the J gene lost 5 bases, with 6 bases spanning the gap. The germline gives CDR1 KGHSH, CDR2 LQKENI. This CDR3 has 11 residues. The DNA for the CDR3 is TGTGCCAGCTCACGGGGGGACGAGCAGTACTTC. Its translation: CASSRGDEQYF.

The chain has TRBV19 and TRBJ1-5, with 8 bases fitting TRBD1. This CDR3 comprises 15 residues. Germline CDR1 and CDR2: LNHDA and SQIVND (reference sequence). J gave up 0 bases and V 6 bases, and 4 bases lay outside the gene matches. Written as DNA, the CDR3 is TGTGCCAGTAGGGGACAGGCCTATAGCAATCAGCCCCAGCATTTT. Its protein product is CASRGQAYSNQPQHF. Complete variable domain (other parts from reference TRBV19 and TRBJ1-5): DGGITQSPKYLFRKEGQNVTLSCEQNLNHDAMYWYRQDPGQGLRLIYYSQIVNDFQKGDIAEGYSVSREKKESFPLTVTSAQKNPTAFYLCASRGQAYSNQPQHFGDGTRLSIL.

The chain recombines TRBV11-2 with TRBJ2-5; no firm D call. Trimming left V 1 base short and J 1 base short, with 7 bases between. The CDR3 contains 14 residues. CDR1 is SGHAT and CDR2 is FQNNGV in the germline V gene. CDR3 loop: CASSLGRPQETQYF. The DNA of the CDR3 is TGTGCCAGCAGCTTAGGTCGGCCCCAAGAGACCCAGTACTTC. Filled out from reference TRBV11-2 and TRBJ2-5, the complete variable domain reads EAGVAQSPRYKIIEKRQSVAFWCNPISGHATLYWYQQILGQGPKLLIQFQNNGVVDDSQLPKDRFSAERLKGVDSTLKIQPAKLEDSAVYLCASSLGRPQETQYFGPGTRLLVL.

The chain couples TRBV5-1 to TRBJ2-5, with D hard to call. V was pared by 1 base and J by 3 bases, with 10 bases between. CDR1 and CDR2 (germline): SGHRS, YFSETQ. The CDR3 length is 14 residues. The CDR3, as DNA: TGCGCCAGCAGCTTGCAGGTCCCCAAAGAGACCCAGTACTTC. Its translation: CASSLQVPKETQYF.

This clone was counted many times. The chain links TRBV13 to TRBJ1-2; 7 bases agree with TRBD1. V lost 5 bases, J lost 9 bases, and 9 bases stayed unmatched. CDR1 PRHDT and CDR2 FYEKMQ come from the germline V gene (reference sequence). The CDR3 length is 13 residues. The CDR3 reads CASSRTQGTSYTF. The CDR3 DNA follows: TGTGCCAGCAGCCGTACACAGGGGACGAGCTACACCTTC.

The rearrangement joins TRBV9 to TRBJ1-4; 12 nucleotides line up with TRBD1. CDR1 and CDR2 from the germline V gene are SGDLS and YYNGEE. Germline trimming cut 3 bases from V and 8 bases from J; bases unmatched to any gene: 8. There are 16 residues in the CDR3. The CDR3 loop is CASSGRTGQGAEKLFF. CDR3 in DNA: TGTGCCAGCAGCGGACGAACGGGACAGGGGGCGGAAAAACTGTTTTTT.

The gene calls are TRBV18 and TRBJ2-1, with 10 bases that match TRBD2. The V gene end was trimmed by 6 bases and the J gene end by 6 bases; junction bases not matched to a gene: 8. The CDR3 is 15 residues long. Germline values: CDR1 KGHSH, CDR2 LQKENI. CDR3 protein: CASSPLIAGGNEQFF. CDR3 nucleotides: TGTGCCAGCTCCCCTCTAATAGCGGGAGGCAATGAGCAGTTCTTC. The whole variable domain, filled in from reference TRBV18 and TRBJ2-1, reads NAGVMQNPRHLVRRRGQEARLRCSPMKGHSHVYWYRQLPEEGLKFMVYLQKENIIDESGMPKERFSAEFPKEGPSILRIQQVVRGDSAAYFCASSPLIAGGNEQFFGPGTRLTVL.

This clone was seen only once. This sequence joins TRBV30 and TRBJ2-3, with no clear D. The CDR3 is 11 amino acids. CDR1 and CDR2 (germline): GTSNPN, SVGIG (reference sequence). V lost 0 bases, J lost 6 bases, and 4 bases lay in between. CDR3 amino acids: CAWSVMDTQYF. The CDR3 DNA reads TGTGCCTGGAGTGTAATGGATACGCAGTATTTT. The complete variable domain, with remaining parts taken from reference TRBV30 and TRBJ2-3, reads SQTIHQWPATLVQPVGSPLSLECTVEGTSNPNLYWYRQAAGRGLQLLFYSVGIGQISSEVPQNLSASRPQDRQFILSSKKLLLSDSGFYLCAWSVMDTQYFGPGTRLTVL.

V gene TRBV28 combines with J gene TRBJ2-3; the match to TRBD2 covers 9 bases. Trimming at V came to 5 bases and at J to 5 bases, leaving 5 bases not matched to a gene. The length of the CDR3 is 14 residues. Germline CDR1 and CDR2: MDHEN and SYDVKM. CDR3 amino acids: CASSQTSGLDTQYF. The DNA for the CDR3 is TGTGCCAGCAGTCAGACTAGCGGCCTAGATACGCAGTATTTT.

J is TRBJ2-7 and V is TRBV27, with 11 nucleotides matching TRBD2. The J segment lost 2 bases and the V segment lost 1 base, leaving 4 bases of the junction unmatched. This CDR3 has 16 amino acids. Germline CDR1 is MNHEY and CDR2 is SMNVEV (reference sequence). CDR3 in amino acids: CASSLLLAGDPYEQYF. The CDR3 coding sequence is TGTGCCAGCAGTTTATTACTAGCGGGAGACCCCTACGAGCAGTACTTC.

The chain uses TRBV7-3 and TRBJ2-1, with 11 bases lining up with TRBD2. The CDR3 extends over 15 amino acids. V trimming: 5 bases; J trimming: 9 bases; junction bases outside the gene matches: 9. CDR1 SGHTA and CDR2 FQGTGA come from the germline V gene. The CDR3 nucleotides read TGTGCCAGCAGCCTCCTTAGCGGGAGGGCCGCTGAGCAGTTCTTC. Its protein product is CASSLLSGRAAEQFF.

The chain joins TRBV19 to TRBJ2-2; D not resolved. Trimming removed 5 bases from V and 5 bases from J, with 15 bases in between. CDR1 and CDR2 from the germline V gene are LNHDA and SQIVND (reference sequence). The CDR3 length is 15 residues. CDR3 coding DNA: TGTGCCAGTAGTTCCCCGGGCCGTGGGACCGGGGAGCTGTTTTTT. It specifies CASSSPGRGTGELFF.

The CDR3, as DNA: TGTGCCAGCAGCTTGGGAGGGGGTCCCCCGGGGACTGAAGCTTTCTTT. Protein sequence: CASSLGGGPPGTEAFF. The V gene is TRBV5-6, the J gene TRBJ1-1; maybe TRBD1 (6 bases). This CDR3 contains 16 residues. Germline CDR1 SGHDT, CDR2 YYEEEE. V was clipped by 0 bases and J by 5 bases, with 17 bases between them.